Listed here is a single T cell receptor (beta chain). Its specificity is not known. These data are taken from a study of T-cell memory formation after mild COVID-19. The ends were cut back, 5 bases at V and 4 bases at J, with 9 bases in the middle. CDR3 length equals 13 residues. Germline V gene lookup returns CDR1 SEHNR and CDR2 FQNEAQ (reference sequence). Study observations and caveats: Cross-reactive memory apparently joined, as some responding clones appeared in pre-infection memory.

Each CDR3 protein gets one entry after TCRdb re-called the 5' RACE reads with MiXCR. The data hold 110,000 to 150,000 distinct CDR3 sequences, with approximately 25% observed a single time. The clonotype was recovered from an adult woman who had mild COVID-19 (a few samples of this study predate the infection). Cell type and time point are not known. The chain combines TRBV7-9 with TRBJ1-3, with D possibly TRBD1 on 6 matching bases. Sample: PBMCs or a T cell subset sorted from them (not recorded which). The CDR3 reads CASSAGQGNTIYF. DNA for the CDR3: TGTGCCAGCAGCGCGGGACAAGGAAACACCATATATTTT.